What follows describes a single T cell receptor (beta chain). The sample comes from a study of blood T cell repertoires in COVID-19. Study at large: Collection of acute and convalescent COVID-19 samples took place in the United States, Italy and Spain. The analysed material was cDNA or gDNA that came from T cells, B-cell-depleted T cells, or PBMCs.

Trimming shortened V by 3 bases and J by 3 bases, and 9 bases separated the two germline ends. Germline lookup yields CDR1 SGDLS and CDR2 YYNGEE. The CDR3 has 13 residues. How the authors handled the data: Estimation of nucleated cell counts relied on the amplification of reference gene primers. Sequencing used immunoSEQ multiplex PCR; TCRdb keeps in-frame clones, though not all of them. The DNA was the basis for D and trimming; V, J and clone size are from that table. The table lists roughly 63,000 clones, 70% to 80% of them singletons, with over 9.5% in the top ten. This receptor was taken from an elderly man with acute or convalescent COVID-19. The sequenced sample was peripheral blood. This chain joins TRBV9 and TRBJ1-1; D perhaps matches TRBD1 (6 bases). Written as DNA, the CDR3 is TGTGCCAGCAGCGCCCGACAGGACACTGAAGCTTTCTTT. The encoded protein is CASSARQDTEAFF.